Listed below are T cell receptor beta chains from one sample, sequenced in a study of blood T cells in healthy people across ages. One entry per CDR3 protein, called by TCRdb with MiXCR from the 5' RACE reads. The sample carries approximately 800,000 distinct CDR3 sequences, around 25% recorded once. These data also formed part of another study, on T cells of mothers and their children.

The sample consisted of blood. The receptors here all came from a boy aged 5-17 years in good health. Each CDR3 is given without its conserved first and last residue.

CDR3 protein: ASSPLKSTDTQY
V gene: TRBV7-9
CDR3 length: 12
J gene: TRBJ2-3

CDR3 protein: ASSLGDPYNEQF
V gene: TRBV28
CDR3 length: 12
J gene: TRBJ2-1

CDR3 protein: ASSYSPVNEKLF
V gene: TRBV6-5
CDR3 length: 12
J gene: TRBJ1-4

CDR3 protein: ASSHRAPGPQH
V gene: TRBV3-1
CDR3 length: 11
J gene: TRBJ1-5

CDR3 protein: ATSEPGGSSYNEQF
V gene: TRBV24-1
CDR3 length: 14
J gene: TRBJ2-1

CDR3 protein: ASSQGPGQGNEQF
V gene: TRBV3-1
CDR3 length: 13
J gene: TRBJ2-1

CDR3 protein: ASSAEGQQETQY
V gene: TRBV2
CDR3 length: 12
J gene: TRBJ2-5

CDR3 protein: ASSRTGGGYGYT
V gene: TRBV6-5
CDR3 length: 12
J gene: TRBJ1-2

CDR3 protein: ASSARGGPGNEQF
V gene: TRBV9
CDR3 length: 13
J gene: -

CDR3 protein: ASSRGGLAGETQY
V gene: TRBV7-9
CDR3 length: 13
J gene: TRBJ2-5

CDR3 protein: ASSEAGGEQY
V gene: TRBV2
CDR3 length: 10
J gene: -

CDR3 protein: ATSRDHSGANVLT
V gene: TRBV15
CDR3 length: 13
J gene: TRBJ2-6

CDR3 protein: ASSPSVSRANVLT
V gene: TRBV7-6
CDR3 length: 13
J gene: TRBJ2-6

CDR3 protein: SVEVAHPGETQY
V gene: TRBV29-1
CDR3 length: 12
J gene: TRBJ2-5

CDR3 protein: ASRLRSQGAYEQY
V gene: TRBV5-1
CDR3 length: 13
J gene: TRBJ2-7

CDR3 protein: ASSQVMRMGLSYNEQF
V gene: TRBV3-1
CDR3 length: 16
J gene: TRBJ2-1

CDR3 protein: AGKKGSNYGYT
V gene: TRBV11-2
CDR3 length: 11
J gene: TRBJ1-2

CDR3 protein: ASSIRQGVDGYT
V gene: TRBV5-1
CDR3 length: 12
J gene: TRBJ1-2

CDR3 protein: ASSPGGQGALKGYT
V gene: TRBV7-2
CDR3 length: 14
J gene: TRBJ1-2

CDR3 protein: ATSKRDWEKNIQY
V gene: TRBV24-1
CDR3 length: 13
J gene: TRBJ2-4

CDR3 protein: ASSKRISGANVLT
V gene: TRBV9
CDR3 length: 13
J gene: TRBJ2-6

CDR3 protein: ASSVYSKGGQF
V gene: TRBV9
CDR3 length: 11
J gene: TRBJ2-1

CDR3 protein: ASSVGVGELF
V gene: TRBV9
CDR3 length: 10
J gene: TRBJ2-2

CDR3 protein: ASSESGAFAGELF
V gene: TRBV10-2
CDR3 length: 13
J gene: TRBJ2-2

CDR3 protein: ASSPSGTGIYEQY
V gene: TRBV3-1
CDR3 length: 13
J gene: TRBJ2-7

CDR3 protein: ASSLRQGDYGYT
V gene: TRBV4-1
CDR3 length: 12
J gene: TRBJ1-2

CDR3 protein: ASSEDSYGYT
V gene: TRBV7-9
CDR3 length: 10
J gene: TRBJ1-2

CDR3 protein: SASETFNEQF
V gene: TRBV20-1
CDR3 length: 10
J gene: TRBJ2-1

CDR3 protein: ASSQGDRGPRGSPLH
V gene: TRBV4-1
CDR3 length: 15
J gene: TRBJ1-6

CDR3 protein: AILLDRYPYEQY
V gene: TRBV10-3
CDR3 length: 12
J gene: TRBJ2-7

CDR3 protein: ASSIFPAGDGSPLH
V gene: TRBV28
CDR3 length: 14
J gene: TRBJ1-6

CDR3 protein: GSSLVGQGPYEQY
V gene: TRBV5-1
CDR3 length: 13
J gene: TRBJ2-7

CDR3 protein: ASSLDGVISIQY
V gene: TRBV11-3
CDR3 length: 12
J gene: TRBJ2-4

CDR3 protein: ASLLGGGLAGTFEQY
V gene: TRBV18
CDR3 length: 15
J gene: TRBJ2-7

CDR3 protein: ASSPDRGRGVTYGYT
V gene: TRBV6-1
CDR3 length: 15
J gene: TRBJ1-2

CDR3 protein: ASSSGQGAGQPQH
V gene: TRBV18
CDR3 length: 13
J gene: TRBJ1-5

CDR3 protein: ASSPPGSGAGRAF
V gene: TRBV7-9
CDR3 length: 13
J gene: TRBJ1-1

CDR3 protein: ASSLDNLGPSSSGNTIY
V gene: TRBV7-9
CDR3 length: 17
J gene: TRBJ1-3

CDR3 protein: ASSHDPRLDFRHEQF
V gene: TRBV4-1
CDR3 length: 15
J gene: TRBJ2-1

CDR3 protein: ATQDYSSTDTQY
V gene: TRBV2
CDR3 length: 12
J gene: TRBJ2-3

CDR3 protein: ASSPRTGALSGANVLT
V gene: TRBV7-9
CDR3 length: 16
J gene: TRBJ2-6

CDR3 protein: SVYRDPGELF
V gene: TRBV29-1
CDR3 length: 10
J gene: TRBJ2-2

CDR3 protein: ASSREDGTGDLYGYT
V gene: TRBV3-1
CDR3 length: 15
J gene: TRBJ1-2

CDR3 protein: ASQGPNNSPLH
V gene: TRBV5-1
CDR3 length: 11
J gene: TRBJ1-6

CDR3 protein: ASSFTLKRALAKNIQY
V gene: TRBV5-1
CDR3 length: 16
J gene: TRBJ2-4

CDR3 protein: SARTGGGSYEQY
V gene: TRBV20-1
CDR3 length: 12
J gene: TRBJ2-7

CDR3 protein: ASSQEPQY
V gene: TRBV4-3
CDR3 length: 8
J gene: -

CDR3 protein: SARDRERLREQF
V gene: TRBV20-1
CDR3 length: 12
J gene: -

CDR3 protein: SAVSGHVNTEAF
V gene: TRBV20-1
CDR3 length: 12
J gene: TRBJ1-1

CDR3 protein: ASSQAGGTGEQF
V gene: TRBV4-1
CDR3 length: 12
J gene: -

CDR3 protein: ASSQGLADETQY
V gene: TRBV4-3
CDR3 length: 12
J gene: TRBJ2-5

CDR3 protein: ASSLVRNTGELF
V gene: TRBV12-3/TRBV12-4
CDR3 length: 12
J gene: TRBJ2-2

CDR3 protein: AISRDPNEKLF
V gene: TRBV10-3
CDR3 length: 11
J gene: TRBJ1-4

CDR3 protein: ASSYGGETQY
V gene: TRBV6-5
CDR3 length: 10
J gene: TRBJ2-5

CDR3 protein: ASNDPADIQY
V gene: TRBV6-2/TRBV6-3
CDR3 length: 10
J gene: TRBJ2-4